What follows are 22 T cell receptor beta chains derived from one specimen sequenced in a study of early T cells in non-severe SARS-CoV-2 infection. TCRdb called the 5' RACE reads again in MiXCR, with one record for every CDR3 protein. The sample includes 50,000 to 65,000 distinct CDR3 sequences, around 19% of them seen just once. Material: whole blood, obtained at baseline. The receptors were sampled from an adult who was a healthcare worker with PCR-confirmed SARS-CoV-2 infection or an uninfected control (not recorded which).

This clonotype showed up many times. The V call is TRBV7-2, the J call TRBJ2-1, with unresolved D. This CDR3 contains 13 residues. V was pared by 4 bases and J by 7 bases, with 11 bases between. Germline CDR1 and CDR2: SGHTA and FQGNSA. The CDR3 DNA reads TGTGCCAGCAGCTCCACAGCCGGGAATGAGCAGTTCTTC. It is translated as CASSSTAGNEQFF.

CDR3 region: CASSETRSGNEQFF. DNA of the CDR3: TGTGCCAGCAGTGAGACTAGATCGGGCAATGAGCAGTTCTTC. The chain uses TRBV2 and TRBJ2-1, with D perhaps TRBD2 (6 bases). Per the germline V gene, CDR1 is SNHLY and CDR2 is FYNNEI. The CDR3 is made up of 14 amino acids. V was cut by 3 bases and J by 6 bases, with 12 bases left in between.

The chain recombines TRBV2 with TRBJ2-7; the match to TRBD1 covers 10 bases. The CDR3 runs to 15 residues. Germline V CDR1 and CDR2: SNHLY, FYNNEI. The V gene end was trimmed by 8 bases and the J gene end by 7 bases; junction bases not matched to a gene: 14. The CDR3 loop reads CASGKTGTGDREQYF. As DNA, the CDR3 is TGTGCCAGCGGAAAGACCGGGACAGGGGATAGGGAGCAGTACTTC.

This clonotype showed up just a few times. This chain connects TRBV12-3 or TRBV12-4 to TRBJ1-1; D is unresolved. This CDR3 has 14 residues. Trimming pared 2 bases from V and 5 bases from J, leaving 12 bases between. The CDR3 protein is CASSLTGIGTEAFF. Here the CDR3 DNA reads TGTGCCAGCAGTTTAACGGGGATTGGAACTGAAGCTTTCTTT.

The gene calls are TRBV10-2 and TRBJ2-7; 8 bases match TRBD2. This CDR3 has 13 residues. CDR1 WSHSY and CDR2 SAAADI come from the germline V gene. V shed 7 bases and J 5 bases; nucleotides not matched to a gene: 7. CDR3 DNA sequence: TGCGCCAGCAATTCGGGACTAGGACACGAGCAGTACTTC. It codes for CASNSGLGHEQYF.

The V call is TRBV14, the J call TRBJ1-1, with D possibly matching TRBD1 (5 bases). V lost 0 bases to trimming and J lost 8 bases, with 10 bases between them. CDR1 and CDR2 (germline): SGHDN, FVKESK. This CDR3 contains 13 residues. The CDR3, as DNA: TGTGCCAGCAGCCAAGATAGGTGGACAGAAGCTTTCTTT. It yields the protein CASSQDRWTEAFF.

The sample holds a few counts of this clonotype. V is TRBV6-4 and J is TRBJ1-1; no clear D. Germline CDR1 MRHNA, CDR2 SNTAGT. V was pared by 4 bases and J by 7 bases, with 4 bases between. There are 10 residues in the CDR3. CDR3 sequence (DNA): TGTGCCAGCAGTGCAAGTGAAGCTTTCTTT. It codes for CASSASEAFF.

The CDR3 nucleotides are TGTGCCAGCAGCCAAGGACAGGGGTTGGGCGCAGAGACCCAGTACTTC. Translating gives CASSQGQGLGAETQYF. The chain couples TRBV11-2 to TRBJ2-5; 9 positions match TRBD1. Per the germline V gene, CDR1 is SGHAT and CDR2 is FQNNGV. The CDR3 consists of 16 residues. V was clipped by 5 bases and J by 4 bases; unmatched bases: 11.

This clonotype showed up many times. This chain connects TRBV29-1 to TRBJ2-5; D not certain. The germline V gene encodes CDR1 SQVTM and CDR2 ANQGSEA. This CDR3 is 10 amino acids long. The ends were cut back, 5 bases at V and 10 bases at J, with 11 bases in the middle. The CDR3 nucleotides read TGCAGCGTTCAGTTGGAAAGCCAGTACTTC. This translates into CSVQLESQYF.

This clonotype was detected a few times. The chain employs TRBV9 and TRBJ2-1; 7 bases are shared with TRBD2. The CDR3 is 20 amino acids. Germline CDR1 is SGDLS and CDR2 is YYNGEE. J gave up 2 bases and V 0 bases, and 17 bases lay outside the gene matches. The CDR3 sequence is CASSVEGKAAGVGPYNEQFF. DNA for the CDR3: TGTGCCAGCAGCGTAGAAGGGAAAGCGGCGGGAGTAGGCCCCTACAATGAGCAGTTCTTC.

This clonotype was counted ten times or more. The junction does not match germline at one end; this may be a read error. This rearrangement joins TRBV7-2 to TRBJ1-1, with no clear D. This CDR3 region has 13 residues. Germline CDR1 and CDR2: SGHTA and FQGNSA. Here the CDR3 DNA reads TGTGCCAGCAGCTTTCAGGTACCTGGGGAAGTTTTCTTT. Amino acid sequence: CASSFQVPGEVFF.

The sample holds many counts of this clonotype. The V call is TRBV28, the J call TRBJ1-2; D ambiguous. Trimming cost V 3 bases and J 1 base, with 9 bases left between them. The germline V gene encodes CDR1 MDHEN and CDR2 SYDVKM. The CDR3 extends over 14 amino acids. CDR3 DNA sequence: TGTGCCAGCAGTTTGGGCAGCCTTAACTATGGCTACACCTTC. This gives the protein CASSLGSLNYGYTF.

Concerning this clonotype itself: The junction shows a germline mismatch at one end, possibly a read error. V gene TRBV11-2 combines with J gene TRBJ2-2; 7 nucleotides agree with TRBD1. This CDR3 has 17 amino acids. CDR1 and CDR2 from the germline V gene are SGHAT and FQNNGV. CDR3 loop: CASSVEMTGMNTGELFF. The CDR3 DNA reads TGTGCCAGCAGCGTAGAGATGACAGGGATGAACACCGGGGAGCTGTTTTTT. The complete variable domain, with remaining parts taken from reference TRBV11-2 and TRBJ2-2, reads EAGVAQSPRYKIIEKRQSVAFWCNPISGHATLYWYQQILGQGPKLLIQFQNNGVVDDSQLPKDRFSAERLKGVDSTLKIQPAKLEDSAVYLCASSVEMTGMNTGELFFGEGSRLTVL.

The gene calls are TRBV14 and TRBJ1-3; D is undetermined. This CDR3 is 16 amino acids long. Germline-derived CDR1 and CDR2 are SGHDN and FVKESK. Trimming pared 1 base from V and 1 base from J, leaving 11 bases between. CDR3 protein: CASSQGPVGSGNTIYF. The CDR3 nucleotides are TGTGCCAGCAGCCAAGGGCCTGTGGGTTCTGGAAACACCATATATTTT.

This clonotype was counted between two and nine times. The V gene is TRBV10-2, the J gene TRBJ2-7; 9 bases are shared with TRBD1. Germline CDR1 is WSHSY and CDR2 is SAAADI. The ends lost 4 bases at V and 6 bases at J; junction bases unmatched: 13. CDR3 length: 16 residues. The CDR3 DNA reads as TGCGCCAGCAGTGCAAGCAGCGGGACAGGGTATAGCGAGCAGTACTTC. Translation gives CASSASSGTGYSEQYF.

A few counts support this clonotype. V and J are TRBV5-1 and TRBJ2-1, with 11 bases aligning to TRBD2. J lost 6 bases, V lost 0 bases, and 2 bases had no gene match. The CDR3 runs 15 residues. Germline V gene sequence: CDR1 SGHRS, CDR2 YFSETQ. As DNA, the CDR3 is TGCGCCAGCAGCTTGGTTAGCGGGGGGGCCAATGAGCAGTTCTTC. It yields the protein CASSLVSGGANEQFF.

The rearrangement joins TRBV10-3 to TRBJ2-6; 8 bases are a match to TRBD1. With 3 bases clipped from V and 4 bases from J, the junction kept 11 bases outside the gene matches. The CDR3 is 18 amino acids. The germline gives CDR1 ENHRY, CDR2 SYGVKD. The CDR3 coding sequence is TGTGCCATCAGTGACCCGGGACAGGCGGGGAGAGGGGCCAACGTCCTGACTTTC. Its protein is CAISDPGQAGRGANVLTF.

This clonotype has a handful of counts. The rearrangement links TRBV24-1 to TRBJ1-2; maybe TRBD1 (5 bases). The CDR3 totals 13 residues. Germline-derived CDR1 and CDR2 are KGHDR and SFDVKD. The ends were cut back, 9 bases at V and 3 bases at J, with 13 bases in the middle. CDR3 in DNA: TGTGCCACCGAAGGTCGGGGGGACTATGGCTACACCTTC. This encodes CATEGRGDYGYTF.

This clonotype was observed a few times. The J gene is TRBJ2-3, the V gene TRBV20-1; TRBD1 matches at 9 bases. Trimming removed 3 bases from V and 7 bases from J; junction bases left unmatched: 5. Looked up from germline, CDR1 is DFQATT and CDR2 is SNEGSKA (reference sequence). CDR3 length: 13 residues. DNA for the CDR3: TGCAGTGCTAGGGGACAGGGAGGAAATACGCAGTATTTT. This codes for CSARGQGGNTQYF.

The V gene is TRBV7-9, the J gene TRBJ1-1; D not certain. CDR3 size: 15 residues. Germline loops: CDR1 SEHNR, CDR2 FQNEAQ (reference sequence). V dropped 7 bases and J dropped 1 base, with 16 bases sitting between them. The CDR3 DNA reads TGTGCCAGCACCACCGCGGCTCCCGGGAACACTGAAGCTTTCTTT. Protein product: CASTTAAPGNTEAFF.

V is TRBV18 and J is TRBJ2-7; TRBD1 is a possible D gene (6 bases). With 2 bases removed from V and 5 bases from J, the gap between germline ends came to 13 bases. The CDR3 is 14 amino acids. Germline V gives CDR1 KGHSH, CDR2 LQKENI. CDR3 region: CASSPFTGSNEQYF. The DNA of the CDR3 is TGTGCCAGCTCACCATTTACAGGGAGCAACGAGCAGTACTTC.

CDR3 nucleotides: TGTGCCAGCATGACCGCAACGAACACTGAAGCTTTCTTT. It codes for CASMTATNTEAFF. The rearrangement links TRBV7-9 to TRBJ1-1; no clear D gene. In germline, CDR1 is SEHNR, CDR2 FQNEAQ (reference sequence). The V end lost 7 bases, the J end lost 1 base, and 10 bases lay between the germline ends. The CDR3 covers 13 residues.